A selection of T cell receptor beta chains follows, all from one sample in a study of Graves' ophthalmopathy and Graves' hyperthyroidism. TCRdb re-called the multiplex PCR reads through MiXCR, storing one row per CDR3 protein. The data hold roughly 51,000 distinct CDR3 sequences, with about 50% observed a single time. Sequenced input: peripheral blood. The receptors stem from an adult man with Graves' ophthalmopathy. Each CDR3 is given with its conserved first and last residue. Fields, in order: clone size, CDR3 length, D gene, V gene, J gene, CDR3 protein, CDR3 DNA. D genes are given only for firm matches. Some rows mark clone size as missing; the rest say once, few, many or name a class of expanded clone.

many	14	TRBD2	TRBV7-9	TRBJ2-5	CASSPSPGTSPRGF	TGTGCCAGCAGCCCATCCCCCGGGACTAGCCCTCGAGGTTTC
few	13	TRBD2	TRBV10-3	TRBJ2-1	CATKRGRENEQFF	TGTGCCACCAAGCGAGGGCGGGAGAATGAGCAGTTCTTC
-	12	TRBD1	TRBV20-1	TRBJ1-2	CSATGEIYGYTF	TGCAGTGCCACAGGGGAAATCTATGGCTACACCTTC
-	14	-	TRBV19	TRBJ2-7	CASSPTVGFYEQYF	TGTGCCAGTAGTCCCACGGTGGGCTTCTACGAGCAGTACTTC
once	15	-	TRBV5-1	TRBJ2-3	CASSLVAGQADTLYF	TGCGCCAGCAGCTTGGTCGCCGGCCAGGCAGATACGCTGTATTTT
-	13	-	TRBV18	TRBJ2-2	CASSPMDTGELFF	TGTGCCAGCTCACCGATGGACACCGGGGAGCTGTTTTTT
-	14	-	TRBV19	TRBJ2-5	CASSMPDQQETQYF	TGTGCCAGTAGTATGCCAGATCAACAAGAGACCCAGTACTTC
many	17	-	TRBV4-1	TRBJ1-5	CASSHSKGGISNQPQHF	TGCGCCAGCAGCCACTCTAAAGGAGGAATTAGCAATCAGCCCCAGCATTTT
-	13	TRBD2	TRBV13	TRBJ2-2	CASSLGQARELVF	TGCGCCAGCAGCTTAGGGCAAGCGCGGGAGCTGGTTTTT
-	15	-	TRBV20-1	TRBJ1-1	CSAREAGARNTGAFF	TGCAGTGCTAGAGAAGCCGGGGCTCGGAACACTGGAGCTTTCTTT
few	12	-	TRBV7-8	TRBJ1-6	CASSLMNSPLHF	TGTGCCAGCAGCTTAATGAATTCACCCCTCCACTTT
many	13	-	TRBV7-3	TRBJ1-1	CASSATVNTEAFF	TGTGCCAGCAGCGCAACAGTGAACACTGAAGCTTTCTTT
many	13	-	TRBV12-5	TRBJ2-3	CASGQGVTDTQYF	TGTGCTAGTGGACAGGGAGTCACAGATACGCAGTATTTT
many	14	-	TRBV7-2	TRBJ2-1	CASSLAGTYNEQFF	TGTGCCAGCAGCTTGGCTGGAACCTACAATGAGCAGTTCTTC
many	18	TRBD2	TRBV20-1	TRBJ2-1	CSARDSGGGTRLAAEQFF	TGCAGTGCTAGAGATTCGGGGGGGGGGACTCGGCTGGCCGCGGAGCAGTTCTTC
many	13	-	TRBV6-5	TRBJ1-6	CASTYNEDSPLHF	TGTGCCAGCACTTACAATGAAGATTCACCCCTCCACTTT
many	13	-	TRBV30	TRBJ1-5	CAASDGQNQPQHF	TGTGCCGCCTCCGATGGCCAGAATCAGCCCCAGCATTTT
few	13	-	TRBV7-2	TRBJ1-2	CASSSVTGVGYTF	TGTGCCAGCAGCTCCGTCACGGGGGTTGGCTACACCTTC
-	15	-	TRBV2	TRBJ1-1	CASRGANRVNTEAFF	TGTGCCAGCAGAGGAGCTAACAGGGTGAACACTGAAGCTTTCTTT
-	15	TRBD2	TRBV20-1	TRBJ2-3	CSAAVTSRKTDTQYF	TGCAGTGCCGCTGTGACTAGCAGGAAAACAGATACGCAGTATTTT
many	15	-	TRBV19	TRBJ1-5	CASSMGRVGNQPQHF	TGTGCCAGTAGTATGGGCAGGGTGGGCAATCAGCCCCAGCATTTT
-	13	-	TRBV29-1	TRBJ2-5	CSSGGREYETQYF	TGCAGCAGTGGGGGCCGGGAATATGAGACCCAGTACTTC
-	12	TRBD1	TRBV20-1	TRBJ1-6	CSAKDRASPLHF	TGCAGTGCCAAAGACAGGGCCTCCCCACTCCACTTT
-	15	TRBD2	TRBV29-1	TRBJ2-1	CSVAPGLAGYNEQFF	TGCAGCGTCGCCCCCGGACTAGCGGGATACAATGAGCAGTTCTTC
few	14	TRBD2	TRBV4-1	TRBJ2-1	CASSRLAAYNEQFF	TGCGCCAGCAGCCGACTAGCGGCCTACAATGAGCAGTTCTTC
medium-sized	12	TRBD1	TRBV10-3	TRBJ1-2	CAIGRQGSGYTF	TGTGCCATCGGAAGACAGGGGTCTGGCTACACCTTC
-	12	-	TRBV19	TRBJ2-3	CASSIGVDTQYF	TGTGCCAGTAGTATCGGAGTGGATACGCAGTATTTT
many	20	-	TRBV19	TRBJ1-5	CASRPRRRRGPSYSNQPQHF	TGTGCCAGTAGACCCCGGAGAAGGCGGGGTCCCTCATATAGCAATCAGCCCCAGCATTTT
-	14	-	TRBV11-3	TRBJ2-7	CASSPPGHPYEQYF	TGTGCCAGCAGCCCCCCGGGACATCCCTACGAGCAGTACTTC
-	16	-	TRBV2	TRBJ2-3	CAGSEGGLISTDTQYF	TGTGCCGGCAGTGAGGGGGGTCTAATTAGCACAGATACGCAGTATTTT
many	14	-	TRBV7-9	TRBJ2-5	CASSLVAGSVFQYF	TGTGCCAGCAGCTTAGTCGCGGGTTCGGTGTTCCAGTACTTC
-	15	-	TRBV9	TRBJ2-1	CASSVRAVSYDEQFF	TGTGCCAGCAGCGTACGAGCGGTATCCTACGATGAGCAGTTCTTC
-	17	TRBD2	TRBV20-1	TRBJ2-3	CSARDPGGGPFTDTQYF	TGCAGTGCTAGAGATCCCGGGGGGGGGCCTTTCACAGATACGCAGTATTTT
-	14	TRBD1	TRBV6-2/TRBV6-3	TRBJ2-1	CASGTGDSYNEQFF	TGTGCCAGCGGTACAGGGGACTCCTACAATGAGCAGTTCTTC
-	16	-	TRBV24-1	TRBJ2-5	CATSDPRGEGRETQYF	TGTGCCACCAGTGATCCGAGGGGGGAGGGCCGAGAGACCCAGTACTTC
-	15	TRBD2	TRBV10-3	TRBJ2-1	CAISESAGAYNEQFF	TGTGCCATCAGTGAGTCGGCGGGGGCCTACAATGAGCAGTTCTTC
few	14	-	TRBV15	TRBJ1-6	CATRIDRGNSPLHF	TGTGCCACCAGGATCGATCGTGGTAATTCACCCCTCCACTTT
many	14	TRBD1	TRBV27	TRBJ2-3	CAKPDREETDTQYF	TGTGCCAAGCCCGACAGGGAAGAGACAGATACGCAGTATTTT
-	12	-	TRBV2	TRBJ1-2	CASRTANYGYTF	TGTGCCAGCAGGACAGCTAACTATGGCTACACCTTC
-	13	TRBD1	TRBV7-3	TRBJ2-1	CASSPGTGGAWFF	TGTGCCAGCAGCCCCGGGACAGGGGGAGCGTGGTTCTTC
many	14	-	TRBV3-1	TRBJ2-5	CASSQDVGPGTQYF	TGTGCCAGCAGCCAAGATGTGGGCCCAGGGACCCAGTACTTC
many	13	-	TRBV5-1	TRBJ1-2	CASSLDGNYGYTF	TGCGCCAGCAGCTTGGATGGAAACTATGGCTACACCTTC
few	14	TRBD2	TRBV10-1	TRBJ2-7	CASSDATSGYEQYF	TGCGCCAGCAGTGACGCGACTAGCGGCTACGAGCAGTACTTC
-	15	TRBD1	TRBV5-1	TRBJ2-7	CASSRFGTGLYEQYF	TGTGCCAGCAGCCGATTCGGGACAGGACTATACGAGCAGTACTTC
-	12	-	TRBV7-6	TRBJ1-2	CASSFRSSGNTF	TGTGCCAGCAGCTTTCGAAGCTCTGGAAACACCTTC
-	14	TRBD1	TRBV19	TRBJ1-2	CACSRGNGKAGYTF	TGTGCCTGTAGCAGGGGGAATGGAAAAGCGGGCTACACCTTC
-	13	-	TRBV7-8	TRBJ1-1	CASTLRVNTEAFF	TGTGCCAGCACCCTCAGGGTGAACACTGAAGCTTTCTTT
-	16	TRBD2	TRBV5-1	TRBJ2-7	CASSLFSSGNGNEQYF	TGCGCCAGCAGCTTGTTCTCTAGCGGGAACGGTAACGAGCAGTACTTC
-	15	-	TRBV7-6	TRBJ2-1	CASSLAGQSYNEQFF	TGTGCCAGCAGCTTAGCGGGCCAGTCATACAATGAGCAGTTCTTC
medium-sized	11	TRBD1	TRBV20-1	TRBJ2-7	CSARQGGEQYF	TGCAGTGCCAGACAGGGTGGCGAGCAGTACTTC